Given below is one TCR beta chain in context. Clones were read by immunoSEQ multiplex PCR, and TCRdb kept only the in-frame ones, dropping some. The table has 380,000 or so clones, more than 70% seen once. These data are taken from a study of blood T cell repertoires in COVID-19. Overall study context: PBMCs, B-cell-depleted T cells, or T cells were the source of the cDNA or gDNA that made up the material.

Trimming cost V 5 bases and J 2 bases, with 4 bases left between them. The germline CDR1 and CDR2 sequences are LGHDT and YNNKEL (reference sequence). CDR3 length: 11 residues. Sequenced sample: peripheral blood. The chain recombines TRBV3-1 (or the pseudogene TRBV3-2) with TRBJ2-7, with D hard to call. The source of this sequence is a man aged 35 to 55 with acute or convalescent COVID-19. The CDR3 DNA reads as TGTGCCAGCAGCGGCCCCTACGAGCAGTACTTC. This codes for CASSGPYEQYF.